The present TCR beta chain was sequenced within a study of early T cells in non-severe SARS-CoV-2 infection. Study background: Sequencing targeted bulk RNA from unsorted whole blood, leaving chains unpaired.

Per germline, CDR1 SEHNR and CDR2 FQNEAQ (reference sequence). This CDR3 region has 14 residues. V shed 7 bases and J shed 3 bases, with 13 bases lying between them. Individual cDNA molecules received unique molecular identifiers during library preparation. TCRdb analysed the 5' RACE reads with MiXCR anew, one entry per CDR3 protein. This table holds roughly 53,000 distinct CDR3 sequences, 9% to 15% found once. Concerning this clonotype: The target antigen is unknown.

The study's findings and limits: The VDJdb matching leaned toward anti-spike CD8 responses and overlooked private and CD4 specificities.

The chain couples TRBV7-9 to TRBJ1-3, with TRBD1 as a possible D gene (6 bases). The sequenced sample was whole blood, obtained at baseline. The sequence derives from an adult who was a healthcare worker with PCR-confirmed SARS-CoV-2 infection or an uninfected control (not recorded which). This CDR3 is CASTPQGNGNTIYF. The CDR3 DNA is TGTGCCAGCACCCCGCAGGGGAATGGAAACACCATATATTTT.